The clone carrying this T cell receptor (beta chain) was picked up many times. Its antigen is currently unknown. 5'RACE generated cDNA with 10-nucleotide random UMIs. TCRdb re-called the 5' RACE reads with MiXCR, one entry per CDR3 protein. The table lists 50,000 or so distinct CDR3 sequences, over 9.5% of them singletons, with over 1.5% in the top ten. The sample is drawn from a study of neurological immune-mediated disorders. General study points: Private repertoires in all groups were suggested by the finding that expanded clones across subjects shared no CDR3 amino acid sequences. The greatest degree of TCR clonal expansion was observed in HTLV-1-associated myelopathy, with the lowest in multiple sclerosis, below that of healthy controls.

Trimming cost V 0 bases and J 1 base, with 4 bases left between them. This CDR3 contains 13 residues. Germline CDR1 reads SGHDT; CDR2 reads YYEEEE. Healthy controls comprised blood bank volunteers in Maryland, USA. The genes are TRBV5-6 and TRBJ2-5; D gene uncertain. The sample consisted of PBMCs. The receptor was derived from a man in his sixties in good health. CDR3 DNA: TGTGCCAGCAGCTTGGGCTTCCAAGAGACCCAGTACTTC. Amino acids: CASSLGFQETQYF.